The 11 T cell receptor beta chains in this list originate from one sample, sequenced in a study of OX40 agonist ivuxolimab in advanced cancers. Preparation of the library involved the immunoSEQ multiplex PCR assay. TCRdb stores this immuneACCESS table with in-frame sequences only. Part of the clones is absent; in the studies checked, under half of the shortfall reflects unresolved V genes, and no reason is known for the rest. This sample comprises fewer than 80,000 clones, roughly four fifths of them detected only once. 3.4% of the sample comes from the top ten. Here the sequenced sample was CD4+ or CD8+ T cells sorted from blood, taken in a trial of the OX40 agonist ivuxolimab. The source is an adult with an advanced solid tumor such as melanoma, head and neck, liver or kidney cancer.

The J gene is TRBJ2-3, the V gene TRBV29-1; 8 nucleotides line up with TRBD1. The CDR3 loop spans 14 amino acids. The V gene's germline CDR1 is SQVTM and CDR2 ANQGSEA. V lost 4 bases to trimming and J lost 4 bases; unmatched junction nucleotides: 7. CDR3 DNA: TGCAGCGTTGGCGGGACAGGTGTATCAGATACGCAGTATTTT. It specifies CSVGGTGVSDTQYF.

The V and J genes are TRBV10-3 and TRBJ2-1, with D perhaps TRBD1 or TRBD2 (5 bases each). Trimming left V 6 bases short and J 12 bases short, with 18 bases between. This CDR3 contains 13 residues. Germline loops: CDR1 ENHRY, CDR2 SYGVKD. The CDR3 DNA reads TGTGCCATCAGCGAAGGGGAGCCCGCGGGGCAGTTCTTC. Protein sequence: CAISEGEPAGQFF.

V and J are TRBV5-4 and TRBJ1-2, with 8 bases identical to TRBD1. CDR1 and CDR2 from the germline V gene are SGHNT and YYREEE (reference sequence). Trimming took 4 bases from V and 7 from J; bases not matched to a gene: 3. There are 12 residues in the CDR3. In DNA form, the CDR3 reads TGTGCCAGCAGCGCCCAGGGGGCTGGCTACACCTTC. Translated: CASSAQGAGYTF.

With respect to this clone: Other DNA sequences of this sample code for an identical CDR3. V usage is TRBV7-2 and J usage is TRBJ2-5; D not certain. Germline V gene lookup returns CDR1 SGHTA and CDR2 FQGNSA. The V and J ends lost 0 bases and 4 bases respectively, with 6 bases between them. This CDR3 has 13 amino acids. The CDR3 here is CASSLAVRETQYF. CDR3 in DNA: TGTGCCAGCAGCTTAGCTGTACGAGAGACCCAGTACTTC.

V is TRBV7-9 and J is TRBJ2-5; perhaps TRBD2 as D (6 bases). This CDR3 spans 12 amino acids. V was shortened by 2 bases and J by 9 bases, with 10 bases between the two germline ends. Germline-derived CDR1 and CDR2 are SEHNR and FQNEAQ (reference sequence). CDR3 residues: CASSLSGTSQYF. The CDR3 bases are TGTGCCAGCAGCTTATCGGGGACTTCCCAGTACTTC.

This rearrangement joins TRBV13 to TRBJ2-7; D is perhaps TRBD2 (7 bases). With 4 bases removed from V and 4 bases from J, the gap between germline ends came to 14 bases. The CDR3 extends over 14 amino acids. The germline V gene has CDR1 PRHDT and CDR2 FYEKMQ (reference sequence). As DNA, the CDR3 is TGTGCCAGCAGCTCTCAAAAGGGGGGGTACGAGCAGTACTTC. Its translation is CASSSQKGGYEQYF.

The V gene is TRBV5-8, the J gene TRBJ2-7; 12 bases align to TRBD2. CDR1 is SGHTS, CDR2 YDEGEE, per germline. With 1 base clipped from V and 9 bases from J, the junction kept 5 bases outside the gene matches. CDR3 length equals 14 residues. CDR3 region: CASSLLAGGEWQYF. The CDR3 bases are TGTGCCAGCAGCTTGCTAGCGGGGGGGGAGTGGCAGTACTTC.

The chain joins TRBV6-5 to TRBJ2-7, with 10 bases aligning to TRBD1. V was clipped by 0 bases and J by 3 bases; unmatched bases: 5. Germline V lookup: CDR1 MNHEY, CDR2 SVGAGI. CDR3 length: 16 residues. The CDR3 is CASSYSTGGENYEQYF. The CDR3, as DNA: TGTGCCAGCAGTTACTCGACAGGGGGCGAGAACTACGAGCAGTACTTC.

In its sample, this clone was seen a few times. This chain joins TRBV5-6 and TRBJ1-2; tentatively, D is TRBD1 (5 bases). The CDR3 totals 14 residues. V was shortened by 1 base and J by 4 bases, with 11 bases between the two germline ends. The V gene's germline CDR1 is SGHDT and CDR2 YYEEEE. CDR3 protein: CASSLKGRAYGYTF. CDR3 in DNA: TGTGCCAGCAGCTTGAAGGGGCGCGCCTATGGCTACACCTTC.

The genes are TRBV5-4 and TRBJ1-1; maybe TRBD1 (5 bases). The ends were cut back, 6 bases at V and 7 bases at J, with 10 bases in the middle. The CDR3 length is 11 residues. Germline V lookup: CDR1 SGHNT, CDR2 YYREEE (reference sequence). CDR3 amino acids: CASMMGGEAFF. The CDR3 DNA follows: TGTGCCAGCATGATGGGGGGTGAAGCTTTCTTT.

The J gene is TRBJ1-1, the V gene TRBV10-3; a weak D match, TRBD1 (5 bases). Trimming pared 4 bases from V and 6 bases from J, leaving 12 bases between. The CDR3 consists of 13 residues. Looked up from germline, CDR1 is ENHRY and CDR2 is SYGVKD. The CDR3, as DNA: TGTGCCATCAGTGGTCAGCAGGGCGCTGAAGCTTTCTTT. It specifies CAISGQQGAEAFF.